These 11 T cell receptor beta chains originate from one sample sequenced in a study of T cell responses to AZD1222 COVID-19 vaccine. The protocol was immunoSEQ multiplex PCR, while the TCRdb copy is restricted to in-frame clones and leaves out a portion. Of 150,000 to 200,000 clones in the sample, roughly 86% were seen once. Specimen: peripheral blood, collected on day 0 of AZD1222 vaccination. The source is an adult in good health.

This clone was seen only once. This rearrangement joins TRBV12-2 to TRBJ1-3. TRBV12-2 has pseudogene status. There are 14 residues in the CDR3. For the CDR3, the DNA is TGTGCAAGTCGCTTAGCCCGATCTGGAAACACCATATATTTT. As protein: CASRLARSGNTIYF.

CDR3 region: CASSLAGGVNQPQHF. CDR3 bases: TGTGCCAGCAGCTTAGCTGGGGGGGTGAATCAGCCCCAGCATTTT. The chain is built from TRBV7-2 and TRBJ1-5; perhaps TRBD1 as D (5 bases). CDR3 length: 15 residues. V was clipped by 0 bases and J by 4 bases, with 10 bases between them. CDR1 and CDR2 (germline): SGHTA, FQGNSA.

The chain employs TRBV27 and TRBJ2-1; TRBD2 matches 8 bases. In germline, CDR1 is MNHEY, CDR2 SMNVEV (reference sequence). CDR3 size: 16 residues. With V trimmed by 2 bases and J by 2 bases, 5 bases remained unmatched. This CDR3 is CASSLGAAGAYNEQFF. The CDR3 nucleotides are TGTGCCAGCAGTTTAGGGGCAGCGGGGGCCTACAATGAGCAGTTCTTC.

The chain joins TRBV28 to TRBJ1-2; D uncertain. The germline V gene encodes CDR1 MDHEN and CDR2 SYDVKM. The CDR3 spans 13 residues. The V gene lost 6 bases and the J gene lost 8 bases, with 16 bases spanning the gap. CDR3 DNA: TGTGCCAGCAGCCCCAGACGGCGTATGGGCTACACCTTC. Amino acids: CASSPRRRMGYTF.

The J gene is TRBJ1-2, the V gene TRBV7-9, with 9 bases lining up with TRBD1. The CDR3 loop spans 13 amino acids. Germline V gives CDR1 SEHNR, CDR2 FQNEAQ (reference sequence). Trimming at V came to 4 bases and at J to 4 bases, leaving 1 base not matched to a gene. CDR3 region: CASSSGQGYGYTF. CDR3 in DNA: TGTGCCAGCAGCTCGGGACAGGGCTATGGCTACACCTTC.

The CDR3 bases are TGTGCCAGCAGCTTACACAGGTTCTACGAGCAGTACTTC. Amino acid sequence: CASSLHRFYEQYF. J is TRBJ2-7 and V is TRBV7-2, with TRBD1 as a possible D gene (5 bases). The CDR3 loop spans 13 amino acids. V was pared by 2 bases and J by 3 bases, with 8 bases between. The germline V gene encodes CDR1 SGHTA and CDR2 FQGNSA.

The genes are TRBV29-1 and TRBJ2-6; 9 bases agree with TRBD1. The CDR3 has 17 amino acids. Germline trimming cut 7 bases from V and 0 bases from J; bases unmatched to any gene: 10. Germline V gene lookup returns CDR1 SQVTM and CDR2 ANQGSEA. The CDR3 region has the DNA TGCAGCGCTGGGGACAGGGACAACGACTCTGGGGCCAACGTCCTGACTTTC. It codes for CSAGDRDNDSGANVLTF.

This sequence joins TRBV21-1 and TRBJ2-3. TRBV21-1 is assigned pseudogene status. This CDR3 has 15 residues. The CDR3 DNA reads TGTGCCAGCAGCAAGACGACCGGCCGCACAGATACGCAGTATTTT. Translation gives CASSKTTGRTDTQYF.

The chain recombines TRBV7-9 with TRBJ1-1; D unclear. The germline V and J ends were trimmed by 2 bases and 6 bases, with 7 bases remaining between them. From germline, CDR1 is SEHNR and CDR2 FQNEAQ (reference sequence). This CDR3 has 12 residues. The CDR3 sequence is CASSLFGSEAFF. The CDR3 DNA follows: TGTGCCAGCAGCTTATTTGGTTCTGAAGCTTTCTTT. Complete variable domain (other parts from reference TRBV7-9 and TRBJ1-1): DTGVSQNPRHKITKRGQNVTFRCDPISEHNRLYWYRQTLGQGPEFLTYFQNEAQLEKSRLLSDRFSAERPKGSFSTLEIQRTEQGDSAMYLCASSLFGSEAFFGQGTRLTVV.

The V call is TRBV6-2 or TRBV6-3, the J call TRBJ2-3; 8 bases map to TRBD2. CDR3 length: 16 residues. Germline CDR1 and CDR2: MNHEY and SVGEGT. After removal of 7 bases from V and 2 bases from J, the junction contained 11 bases not matched to a gene. CDR3: CASTPGWREDTDTQYF. The CDR3 DNA reads as TGTGCCAGCACCCCCGGGTGGCGGGAGGACACAGATACGCAGTATTTT.

This clone qualifies as medium-sized. The chain combines TRBV7-8 with TRBJ2-2; no definite D call. Between the trimmed V and J ends, which lost 5 bases and 7 bases, there was a span of 11 bases. Per the germline V gene, CDR1 is SGHVS and CDR2 is FQNEAQ. This CDR3 contains 13 residues. CDR3 loop: CASSARSNGELFF. DNA of the CDR3: TGTGCCAGCAGCGCAAGATCCAACGGGGAGCTGTTTTTT.